The 26 T cell receptor beta chains below come from one sample, sequenced in a study of cytotoxic CD8 clonotypes in ibrutinib-treated CLL. Method: immunoSEQ multiplex PCR; TCRdb's copy keeps in-frame clones and lacks some. The sample contains 65,000 to 95,000 clones, just over 85% of which appear only once. The sample was PBMCs, taken before ibrutinib treatment. The source is a human donor with chronic lymphocytic leukemia.

The chain combines TRBV28 with TRBJ2-2; 7 bases align to TRBD1. J was trimmed by 2 bases and V by 4 bases; bases with no gene match: 16. The germline V gene has CDR1 MDHEN and CDR2 SYDVKM. The CDR3 covers 19 residues. As DNA, the CDR3 is TGTGCCAGCAGTTCCTTTCGGGCCCCGGGACAGATTAACACCGGGGAGCTGTTTTTT. Translation gives CASSSFRAPGQINTGELFF.

The rearrangement uses TRBV6-4 and TRBJ1-1, with a weak D call TRBD1 (6 bases). Germline CDR1 reads MRHNA; CDR2 reads SNTAGT. The V gene lost 0 bases and the J gene lost 6 bases, with 8 bases spanning the gap. This CDR3 is built from 13 residues. Here the CDR3 DNA reads TGTGCCAGCAGTGACTCGAGGGGGTCTGAAGCTTTCTTT. Its translation: CASSDSRGSEAFF.

The chain is built from TRBV19 and TRBJ2-1, with TRBD1 identical over 7 bases. The CDR3 extends over 12 amino acids. Unmatched junction bases numbered 0, after V lost 3 bases and J lost 7 bases. Germline V gene lookup returns CDR1 LNHDA and CDR2 SQIVND (reference sequence). CDR3: CASSIRGNEQFF. CDR3 sequence (DNA): TGTGCCAGTAGTATCAGGGGGAATGAGCAGTTCTTC.

The V call is TRBV5-6, the J call TRBJ1-4, with TRBD1 identical over 8 bases. Per germline, CDR1 SGHDT and CDR2 YYEEEE. The CDR3 runs to 15 residues. After removal of 4 bases from V and 8 bases from J, the junction contained 10 bases not matched to a gene. CDR3: CASSPRTGQGEKLFF. For the CDR3, the DNA is TGTGCCAGCAGCCCTCGGACAGGGCAGGGAGAAAAACTGTTTTTT.

This rearrangement joins TRBV7-2 to TRBJ1-4; 9 nucleotides agree with TRBD1. With V trimmed by 5 bases and J by 1 base, 2 bases remained unmatched. Germline lookup yields CDR1 SGHTA and CDR2 FQGNSA. This CDR3 is 15 amino acids long. CDR3 residues: CASSRQGGTNEKLFF. The CDR3, as DNA: TGTGCCAGCAGCAGACAGGGGGGAACTAATGAAAAACTGTTTTTT.

The chain uses TRBV4-1 and TRBJ2-1, with a tentative D call TRBD2 (6 bases). The germline CDR1 and CDR2 sequences are MGHRA and YSYEKL. This CDR3 spans 14 amino acids. V was pared by 4 bases and J by 5 bases, with 12 bases between. The CDR3 nucleotides are TGCGCCAGCAGCCCAGCGGGTAAGAACAATGAGCAGTTCTTC. Residues: CASSPAGKNNEQFF.

The rearrangement links TRBV7-2 to TRBJ2-2; TRBD1 matches 7 bases. The V gene end was trimmed by 5 bases and the J gene end by 1 base; junction bases not matched to a gene: 4. Germline-derived CDR1 and CDR2 are SGHTA and FQGNSA. CDR3 size: 15 residues. The CDR3, as DNA: TGTGCCAGCAGCCCCCGGACAGGGAACACCGGGGAGCTGTTTTTT. Encoded protein: CASSPRTGNTGELFF.

This sequence joins TRBV30 and TRBJ1-2; a possible D gene is TRBD1 (6 bases). CDR3 length: 14 residues. Germline V CDR1 and CDR2: GTSNPN, SVGIG (reference sequence). The ends were cut back, 4 bases at V and 2 bases at J, with 14 bases in the middle. CDR3 residues: CAWIPGTPNYGYTF. In DNA form, the CDR3 reads TGTGCCTGGATTCCCGGGACACCGAACTATGGCTACACCTTC.

The chain combines TRBV29-1 with TRBJ1-2; D ambiguous. The V gene lost 6 bases and the J gene lost 3 bases, with 8 bases spanning the gap. This CDR3 is built from 11 residues. Germline CDR1 and CDR2: SQVTM and ANQGSEA. The CDR3: CSVSLHYGYTF. The CDR3 nucleotides are TGCAGCGTATCACTACACTATGGCTACACCTTC.

The chain links TRBV7-2 to TRBJ2-7; D is possibly TRBD2 (7 bases). Germline V gene sequence: CDR1 SGHTA, CDR2 FQGNSA. V lost 0 bases to trimming and J lost 4 bases, with 13 bases between them. The CDR3 loop spans 15 amino acids. For the CDR3, the DNA is TGTGCCAGCAGCTTAGCAGGGGGAGGGAGTTACGAGCAGTACTTC. The encoded protein is CASSLAGGGSYEQYF.

The genes are TRBV28 and TRBJ1-5; possibly TRBD1 for D (6 bases). V lost 7 bases and J 6 bases, leaving 16 bases between the germline ends. CDR3 length: 14 amino acids. Germline-derived CDR1 and CDR2 are MDHEN and SYDVKM. CDR3 residues: CASTPQAGAQPQHF. The DNA of the CDR3 is TGTGCCAGCACCCCCCAGGCAGGGGCTCAGCCCCAGCATTTT.

V is TRBV13 and J is TRBJ2-2; D unclear. V was trimmed by 4 bases and J by 1 base, leaving 10 bases between them. This CDR3 comprises 15 residues. The germline V gene encodes CDR1 PRHDT and CDR2 FYEKMQ (reference sequence). As DNA, the CDR3 is TGTGCCAGCAGCTCCCTCGGACGGAACACCGGGGAGCTGTTTTTT. This sequence encodes CASSSLGRNTGELFF.

The V and J genes are TRBV28 and TRBJ2-7, with 14 bases fitting TRBD2. J gave up 2 bases and V 5 bases, and 5 bases lay outside the gene matches. CDR3 length: 16 residues. Germline V lookup: CDR1 MDHEN, CDR2 SYDVKM. The CDR3 nucleotides are TGTGCCAGCAGTGATACGGGACTAGCGGGAGCCTACGAGCAGTACTTC. It is translated as CASSDTGLAGAYEQYF.

Notes on this clone: No DNA is shown, since the ends of the CDR3 on it are uncertain; the CDR3 is the one TCRdb lists. This rearrangement joins TRBV11-3 to TRBJ2-7. The CDR3 numbers 17 amino acids, ends counted. Per germline, CDR1 SGHNT and CDR2 YENEEA. CDR3 region: CASSLEQVSLEFYEQYF.

Here the CDR3 reads CASSASGRIISIDEQFF. DNA for the CDR3: TGTGCCAGCAGTGCTAGCGGGAGGATAATTAGTATCGATGAGCAGTTCTTC. V is TRBV2 and J is TRBJ2-1; 11 positions agree with TRBD2. The CDR3 runs 17 residues. V was clipped by 4 bases and J by 8 bases; unmatched bases: 13. Germline V CDR1 and CDR2: SNHLY, FYNNEI.

V is TRBV11-2 and J is TRBJ2-7; 7 bases line up with TRBD2. The V gene's germline CDR1 is SGHAT and CDR2 FQNNGV. V lost 5 bases to trimming and J lost 2 bases; unmatched junction nucleotides: 6. The CDR3 runs 14 residues. The CDR3 sequence is CASSPSGTTYEQYF. The DNA of the CDR3 is TGTGCCAGCAGCCCCTCAGGGACTACCTACGAGCAGTACTTC.

The chain joins TRBV19 to TRBJ2-1; 8 positions agree with TRBD2. The J segment lost 8 bases and the V segment lost 3 bases, leaving 6 bases of the junction unmatched. CDR3 size: 14 residues. Germline loops: CDR1 LNHDA, CDR2 SQIVND (reference sequence). DNA for the CDR3: TGTGCCAGTAGTATTAAGCGGGAGCTTCATGAGCAGTTCTTC. The encoded protein is CASSIKRELHEQFF.

The J gene is TRBJ1-5, the V gene TRBV27, with D perhaps TRBD1 (5 bases). V lost 4 bases and J 6 bases, leaving 13 bases between the germline ends. Germline V gene data show CDR1 as MNHEY and CDR2 as SMNVEV (reference sequence). CDR3 length: 14 residues. The CDR3 nucleotides read TGTGCCAGCAGTTCCAGGACGGGGCTTCAGCCCCAGCATTTT. Protein: CASSSRTGLQPQHF.

The chain is built from TRBV5-6 and TRBJ1-2, with 8 bases lining up with TRBD1. The germline CDR1 and CDR2 sequences are SGHDT and YYEEEE. After removal of 5 bases from V and 1 base from J, the junction contained 7 bases not matched to a gene. This CDR3 region has 15 residues. DNA of the CDR3: TGTGCCAGCAGACCAACAGGGGGTTTTAACTATGGCTACACCTTC. Translated: CASRPTGGFNYGYTF.

The chain is built from TRBV23-1 and TRBJ1-5; D is unresolved. TRBV23-1 is recorded as an ORF, its role being uncertain. V was pared by 3 bases and J by 11 bases, with 20 bases between. CDR3 length: 15 residues. The CDR3 DNA reads TGCGCCAGCAGTCACTCCAGGAGCGCTTTATCGACCCAGCATTTT. This encodes CASSHSRSALSTQHF.

This clone was counted once. The chain recombines TRBV2 with TRBJ2-7, with TRBD1 matching over 9 bases. After removal of 4 bases from V and 4 bases from J, the junction contained 5 bases not matched to a gene. Germline CDR1 SNHLY, CDR2 FYNNEI. The length of the CDR3 is 14 residues. The CDR3 is CASSAEGTGYEQYF. CDR3 sequence (DNA): TGTGCCAGCAGTGCGGAGGGGACAGGGTACGAGCAGTACTTC.

V gene TRBV5-1 combines with J gene TRBJ2-7; weak D call: TRBD1 (5 bases). This CDR3 has 14 amino acids. Germline CDR1 SGHRS, CDR2 YFSETQ. Between the trimmed V and J ends, which lost 4 bases and 0 bases, there was a span of 11 bases. The CDR3 here is CASSGKGNSYEQYF. The CDR3 region has the DNA TGCGCCAGCAGCGGTAAGGGGAACTCCTACGAGCAGTACTTC.

The V and J genes are TRBV5-1 and TRBJ1-5; 8 nucleotides match TRBD1. V was pared by 0 bases and J by 6 bases, with 8 bases of the junction left unmatched. Germline CDR1 is SGHRS and CDR2 is YFSETQ. This CDR3 is 16 amino acids long. The CDR3 sequence: CASSLVPTGEGQPQHF. The CDR3 DNA reads as TGCGCCAGCAGCTTGGTACCGACAGGGGAAGGTCAGCCCCAGCATTTT.

The rearrangement uses TRBV29-1 and TRBJ2-1; possibly TRBD2 for D (6 bases). This CDR3 spans 14 amino acids. The germline CDR1 and CDR2 sequences are SQVTM and ANQGSEA. CDR3 bases: TGCACCTCCTCCGGAGGGGCCGGGGACAATGAGCAGTTCTTC. Residues: CTSSGGAGDNEQFF.

The chain recombines TRBV5-4 with TRBJ2-6; maybe TRBD2 (7 bases). Trimming left V 2 bases short and J 0 bases short, with 15 bases between. This CDR3 contains 18 residues. Looked up from germline, CDR1 is SGHNT and CDR2 is YYREEE (reference sequence). CDR3 DNA: TGTGCCAGCAGCTTCTACCGGGGGGCAGACTCTGGGGCCAACGTCCTGACTTTC. Protein product: CASSFYRGADSGANVLTF.

This clone was detected once. The V and J genes are TRBV4-1 and TRBJ1-1; D ambiguous. CDR1 is MGHRA and CDR2 is YSYEKL in the germline V gene. The CDR3 runs 15 residues. Trimming shortened V by 0 bases and J by 0 bases, and 8 bases separated the two germline ends. CDR3 sequence (DNA): TGCGCCAGCAGCCAAGATAGTGGAATGAACACTGAAGCTTTCTTT. It encodes CASSQDSGMNTEAFF.